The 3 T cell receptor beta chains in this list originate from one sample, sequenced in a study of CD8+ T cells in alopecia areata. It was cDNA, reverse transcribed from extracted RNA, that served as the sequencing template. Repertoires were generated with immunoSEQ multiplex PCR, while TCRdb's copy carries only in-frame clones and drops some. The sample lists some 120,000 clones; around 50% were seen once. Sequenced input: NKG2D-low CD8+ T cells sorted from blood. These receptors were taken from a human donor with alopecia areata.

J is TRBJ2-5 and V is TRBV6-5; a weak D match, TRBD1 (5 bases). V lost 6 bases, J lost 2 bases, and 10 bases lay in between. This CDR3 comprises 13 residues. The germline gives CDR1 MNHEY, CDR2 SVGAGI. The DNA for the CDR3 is TGTGCCAGCAGCCTTAGGGGACAAGAGACCCAGTACTTC. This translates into CASSLRGQETQYF.

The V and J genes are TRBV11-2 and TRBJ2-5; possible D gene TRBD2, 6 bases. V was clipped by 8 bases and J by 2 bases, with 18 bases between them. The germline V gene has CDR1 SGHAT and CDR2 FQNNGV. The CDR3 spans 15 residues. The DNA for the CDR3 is TGTGCCAGCTCCAGTGGGGCTAGCGAGCAAGAGACCCAGTACTTC. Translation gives CASSSGASEQETQYF.

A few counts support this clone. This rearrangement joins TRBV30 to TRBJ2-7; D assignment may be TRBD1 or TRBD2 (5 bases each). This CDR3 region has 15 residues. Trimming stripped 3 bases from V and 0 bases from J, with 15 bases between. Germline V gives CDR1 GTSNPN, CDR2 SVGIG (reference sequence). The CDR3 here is CAWRARDRPSYEQYF. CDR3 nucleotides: TGTGCCTGGAGGGCGAGGGACCGCCCCTCCTACGAGCAGTACTTC.